One TCR beta chain is described in this entry. Its antigen specificity is not known. Base qualities were left out, and no much larger clone turns up one base away. The data were obtained in a study of blood T cell repertoires in COVID-19 (TCRdb year 2020). Broadly, across the study: The collaborator samples originated in the United States, Italy and Spain and spanned the acute and convalescent phases of COVID-19. The material from the prospective study consisted of cDNA or gDNA derived from T cells, B-cell-depleted T cells, or PBMCs. Subjects who had been exposed to COVID-19, were actively infected with it, or had recovered from it provided the deeply sampled blood TCRbeta repertoires that made up the dataset. The repertoires were made available in a free public database intended to serve as a resource for research on the immune response to SARS-CoV-2. Samples came from the ongoing ImmuneRACE study (first 160 participants) plus 1,254 subjects from 6 global collaborators. Sample metadata almost always included a de-identified subject ID, COVID-19 status, age in years and sex. Where available, HLA class I and class II types were obtained from metadata supplied by the sample provider rather than from assay-based typing. Here is what the overall study found, with its caveats: The quantity of clinical and demographic metadata differed by source and by participant and was supplied without curation.

Participants in the prospective study were aged roughly 18 to 90 years, lived in 24 United States geographic areas, and enrolled through a virtual design. To assign participants to cohorts, the prospective study relied on clinical history that participants themselves reported in a screening survey and a study questionnaire. Recovered participants in ImmuneRACE Cohort 3 were defined as having two consecutive negative NP/OP PCR tests, clearance from a healthcare professional, or resolution of symptoms. Mobile phlebotomists in the prospective study collected whole blood, serum and a nasopharyngeal or oropharyngeal swab from every participant. Prospective study participants could optionally give additional blood draws and questionnaires over an approximately two-month period. Blood samples from the prospective study were shipped frozen or at room temperature prior to DNA extraction. TCRbeta CDR3 regions were amplified from genomic DNA by means of the immunoSEQ Assay, a bias-controlled multiplex PCR. Processing in the source paper ran as follows. The number of nucleated cells in each sample was estimated from the amplification of reference gene primers within the assay. Sequence reads were collapsed and filtered to measure the absolute abundance of every unique TCRbeta CDR3 rearrangement. For each sample, productive Simpson clonality was calculated as the square root of Simpson's diversity index across productive rearrangements. The clones in this table, taken by TCRdb from immuneACCESS, are in-frame only. Not every clone is retained; where verified, under half of the shortfall comes from an unresolved V gene, and the cause of the rest is unknown. V, J and clone size were drawn from that table, and D and trimming were deduced from the DNA. The sample includes about 250,000 clones, with over 75% observed a single time. The ten largest clones represent about 1.7% of the sample.

The material sequenced was PBMCs or T cells enriched from blood (not recorded which). The receptor's source is a man aged 35-49 years who had recovered from COVID-19.

CDR3 protein: CASSRGTGGMETQYF. The base sequence is TGCGCCAGCAGCCGAGGGACAGGGGGCATGGAGACCCAGTACTTC. This receptor chain uses TRBV5-1 and TRBJ2-5; 12 nucleotides in the junction match TRBD1. The cysteine opens and the phenylalanine closes a CDR3 of 15 amino acids. The kept DNA is CDR3 alone, 45 bases in frame from the first base. Relative to germline, V is missing 4 bases and J is missing 5 bases, with 6 bases of the junction outside any gene match. CDR1 and CDR2 are drawn from the germline V gene: SGHRS, YFSETQ. Outside the CDR3, residues come from the reference TRBV5-1 and TRBJ2-5 proteins, so the full variable domain is: KAGVTQTPRYLIKTRGQQVTLSCSPISGHRSVSWYQQTPGQGLQFLFEYFSETQRNKGNFPGRFSGRQFSNSRSEMNVSTLELGDSALYLCASSRGTGGMETQYFGPGTRLLVL.